A selection of T cell receptor beta chains follows, all from one sample in a study of CD8 T cells in Susac syndrome. TCRdb independently ran MiXCR on the immunoSEQ multiplex PCR reads; one entry per CDR3 protein. The sample lists roughly 190,000 distinct CDR3 sequences; approximately 94% were seen once. What was sequenced was CD4+ T cells from PBMCs. The source of these receptors is a human donor in good health. CDR3s include the opening cysteine and the closing phenylalanine or tryptophan. Fields, in order: CDR3 length, D gene, J gene, V gene, clone size, CDR3 DNA, CDR3 protein. A D gene is named only where the DNA matches it firmly. Size values are once, few and many counts, or a class for expanded clones, and some rows have none.

len: 13
d_gene: NA
j_gene: TRBJ2-1
v_gene: TRBV20-1
abundance: once
CDR3nt: TGCAGGCCCTTCGCGGACTCCTACAATGAGCAGTTCTTC
CDR3aa: CRPFADSYNEQFF

len: 11
d_gene: NA
j_gene: TRBJ2-4
v_gene: TRBV20-1
abundance: NA
CDR3nt: TGCAGTGCTAGTGGGGGAGGCATTCAGTACTTC
CDR3aa: CSASGGGIQYF

len: 17
d_gene: NA
j_gene: TRBJ1-3
v_gene: TRBV9
abundance: NA
CDR3nt: TGTGCCAGCAGCGTGAGACAGGCTGCGGGCTCTGGAAACACCATATATTTT
CDR3aa: CASSVRQAAGSGNTIYF

len: 12
d_gene: TRBD1
j_gene: TRBJ1-5
v_gene: TRBV6-2/TRBV6-3
abundance: once
CDR3nt: TGTGCCAGCAGGGACAGGGATCAGCCCCAGCATTTT
CDR3aa: CASRDRDQPQHF

len: 12
d_gene: NA
j_gene: TRBJ2-7
v_gene: TRBV29-1
abundance: NA
CDR3nt: TGCAGCGCTTCCGGACAGACCTACGAGCAGTACTTC
CDR3aa: CSASGQTYEQYF

len: 14
d_gene: TRBD1
j_gene: TRBJ1-5
v_gene: TRBV19
abundance: NA
CDR3nt: TGTGCCAGTAGTCCGAGGACAGGGTGGCAGCCCCAGCATTTT
CDR3aa: CASSPRTGWQPQHF

len: 15
d_gene: NA
j_gene: TRBJ1-1
v_gene: TRBV6-2/TRBV6-3
abundance: NA
CDR3nt: TGTGCCAGCAGTTACGGGTTCGGGAGTGACACTGAAGCTTTCTTT
CDR3aa: CASSYGFGSDTEAFF

len: 14
d_gene: TRBD2
j_gene: TRBJ2-7
v_gene: TRBV28
abundance: NA
CDR3nt: TGTGCCACCCAACTGTCCGGGTCTAGCGGGGACCGGTACTTC
CDR3aa: CATQLSGSSGDRYF

len: 15
d_gene: NA
j_gene: TRBJ2-3
v_gene: TRBV20-1
abundance: NA
CDR3nt: TGCAGTGCTAGAGCCGTACTCACTAGCACAGATACGCAGTATTTT
CDR3aa: CSARAVLTSTDTQYF

len: 14
d_gene: NA
j_gene: TRBJ1-5
v_gene: TRBV6-2/TRBV6-3
abundance: NA
CDR3nt: TGTGCCAGCAGTTACGGGAGGAGTAATCAGCCCCAGCATTTT
CDR3aa: CASSYGRSNQPQHF

len: 13
d_gene: NA
j_gene: TRBJ1-1
v_gene: TRBV3-1
abundance: NA
CDR3nt: TGTGCCAGCAGCCAAAGAGTGAACACTGAAGCTTTCTTT
CDR3aa: CASSQRVNTEAFF